This entry lists 7 T cell receptor beta chains sequenced from one sample in a study of shared clonotypes between healthy human individuals. Sequencing used immunoSEQ multiplex PCR; TCRdb keeps in-frame clones, though not all of them. This table holds 2 million to 2.5 million clones, over 85% found once. The sample was naive CD4+ T cells from PBMCs. The subset: CD45RA+ positively selected. The source of these receptors is a man between 18 and 35 years old in good health. Some clones in this sample may be carry-over from other donors' samples.

J is TRBJ2-3 and V is TRBV6-1; D is ambiguous. Trimming shortened V by 4 bases and J by 0 bases, and 11 bases separated the two germline ends. CDR1 is MNHNS and CDR2 is SASEGT in the germline V gene. CDR3 size: 15 residues. The DNA for the CDR3 is TGTGCCAGCAGTGCCAGTATCTCTAGCACAGATACGCAGTATTTT. It is translated as CASSASISSTDTQYF.

V usage is TRBV28 and J usage is TRBJ1-2; no clear D gene. Germline V CDR1 and CDR2: MDHEN, SYDVKM. Trimming took 6 bases from V and 2 from J, leaving 13 bases between them. The CDR3 loop spans 14 amino acids. CDR3 sequence (DNA): TGTGCCAGCAGCCGGATCTGGGAGAACTATGGCTACACCTTC. Translated: CASSRIWENYGYTF.

This clone was observed once. In DNA, the CDR3 is TGTGCCAGCTCACCTGACACCAAGAGCTCTGGAAACACCATATATTTT. Translating it yields CASSPDTKSSGNTIYF. This chain connects TRBV18 to TRBJ1-3; D unclear. This CDR3 region has 16 residues. Trimming stripped 3 bases from V and 0 bases from J, with 12 bases between. CDR1 is KGHSH and CDR2 is LQKENI in the germline V gene.

This chain's CDR3 is CASTPWGVNTGELFF. Here the CDR3 DNA reads TGTGCCAGCACGCCCTGGGGGGTGAACACCGGGGAGCTGTTTTTT. The chain combines TRBV6-5 with TRBJ2-2; tentative D call: TRBD2 (6 bases). Germline CDR1 and CDR2: MNHEY and SVGAGI. Trimming pared 7 bases from V and 1 base from J, leaving 13 bases between. CDR3 size: 15 residues.

This clone was recorded a few times. The chain has TRBV4-1 and TRBJ2-7; 9 nucleotides align to TRBD2. Germline V gene data show CDR1 as MGHRA and CDR2 as YSYEKL. Trimming at V came to 0 bases and at J to 5 bases, leaving 5 bases not matched to a gene. This CDR3 comprises 15 residues. The CDR3 DNA sequence: TGCGCCAGCAGCCAAGAGGGCGGGAGGGCCCACGAGCAGTACTTC. As protein: CASSQEGGRAHEQYF.

The rearrangement links TRBV5-1 to TRBJ2-7; a possible D gene is TRBD1 (6 bases). This CDR3 has 17 residues. Germline V gene lookup returns CDR1 SGHRS and CDR2 YFSETQ. V lost 5 bases, J lost 3 bases, and 24 bases lay in between. In DNA form, the CDR3 reads TGCGCCAGCAGTCAACTCCCAACAGGGTCGGGTAGCTACGAGCAGTACTTC. This gives the protein CASSQLPTGSGSYEQYF.

This clone appeared once. The chain carries TRBV7-3 and TRBJ1-1; TRBD1 matches 9 bases. CDR3 length: 14 residues. The V gene's germline CDR1 is SGHTA and CDR2 FQGTGA. Trimming cost V 4 bases and J 6 bases; bases outside gene matches: 6. The CDR3 DNA reads TGTGCCAGCAGCTCAGTGGGACAGGGTGCTGAAGCTTTCTTT. Protein sequence: CASSSVGQGAEAFF.